A single sample is the source of the 18 T cell receptor beta chains below, sequenced in a study of graft-versus-host responses after intestinal transplantation. Profiled with immunoSEQ multiplex PCR; TCRdb holds only in-frame clones, not every one. The table lists about 43,000 clones, about 95% of them singletons, with 1.5% to 2% in the top ten. The sample was PBMCs, taken about 11 months after intestinal transplant. These receptors all come from a human patient who received an intestinal transplant, so some T cells may come from the graft donor.

The chain uses TRBV5-1 and TRBJ2-3; TRBD1 matches at 7 bases. The CDR3 is 15 amino acids. Germline trimming cut 5 bases from V and 2 bases from J; bases unmatched to any gene: 8. The germline CDR1 and CDR2 sequences are SGHRS and YFSETQ. CDR3 sequence (DNA): TGCGCCAGCAGGGCCGAGGGACAGACCACAGATACGCAGTATTTT. This encodes CASRAEGQTTDTQYF. Filled out from reference TRBV5-1 and TRBJ2-3, the complete variable domain reads KAGVTQTPRYLIKTRGQQVTLSCSPISGHRSVSWYQQTPGQGLQFLFEYFSETQRNKGNFPGRFSGRQFSNSRSEMNVSTLELGDSALYLCASRAEGQTTDTQYFGPGTRLTVL.

The chain employs TRBV2 and TRBJ1-4, with 8 bases lining up with TRBD1. V shed 6 bases and J 8 bases; nucleotides not matched to a gene: 5. The CDR3 runs 13 residues. Germline V gives CDR1 SNHLY, CDR2 FYNNEI. In nucleotides, the CDR3 is TGTGCCAGCAGGGGACAGGCTGTGGAAAAACTGTTTTTT. Translation gives CASRGQAVEKLFF. The full variable domain, with the rest looked up from reference TRBV2 and TRBJ1-4, is EPEVTQTPSHQVTQMGQEVILRCVPISNHLYFYWYRQILGQKVEFLVSFYNNEISEKSEIFDDQFSVERPDGSNFTLKIRSTKLEDSAMYFCASRGQAVEKLFFGSGTQLSVL.

This rearrangement joins TRBV7-6 to TRBJ1-6; 11 bases agree with TRBD1. Per the germline V gene, CDR1 is SGHVS and CDR2 is FNYEAQ. V was clipped by 3 bases and J by 10 bases; unmatched bases: 2. The CDR3 contains 14 residues. CDR3 region: CASSLGQGESPLHF. The DNA for the CDR3 is TGTGCCAGCAGCTTGGGACAGGGGGAATCACCCCTCCACTTT.

About this clone itself: The sample contains more than one DNA sequence encoding this CDR3. The V and J genes are TRBV5-1 and TRBJ1-4, with 8 bases that match TRBD1. The V gene end was trimmed by 0 bases and the J gene end by 11 bases; junction bases not matched to a gene: 6. This CDR3 contains 14 residues. Looked up from germline, CDR1 is SGHRS and CDR2 is YFSETQ. The DNA for the CDR3 is TGCGCCAGCAGCTTGGGGACAGGGACGGGTAAACTGTTTTTT. Protein: CASSLGTGTGKLFF.

The chain couples TRBV7-3 to TRBJ2-7; 14 nucleotides match TRBD2. Trimming cost V 5 bases and J 5 bases; bases outside gene matches: 2. Looked up from germline, CDR1 is SGHTA and CDR2 is FQGTGA. The CDR3 is made up of 14 amino acids. This chain's CDR3 is CASSRGLAGDEQYF. CDR3 nucleotide sequence: TGTGCCAGCAGCCGGGGACTAGCGGGAGACGAGCAGTACTTC.

This sequence joins TRBV27 and TRBJ2-3; D is unresolved. This CDR3 spans 12 amino acids. Germline V gives CDR1 MNHEY, CDR2 SMNVEV (reference sequence). Between the trimmed V and J ends, which lost 5 bases and 3 bases, there was a span of 6 bases. The CDR3 nucleotides are TGTGCCAGCAGTCGCAATACAGATACGCAGTATTTT. It encodes CASSRNTDTQYF.

The V call is TRBV6-1, the J call TRBJ1-2; 7 bases are a match to TRBD1. The CDR3 has 14 residues. Per the germline V gene, CDR1 is MNHNS and CDR2 is SASEGT. V lost 3 bases to trimming and J lost 4 bases; unmatched junction nucleotides: 5. Here the CDR3 reads CASSDWDSSYGYTF. The CDR3 DNA reads as TGTGCCAGCAGTGACTGGGACAGTTCCTATGGCTACACCTTC.

V gene TRBV9 combines with J gene TRBJ1-4; D is undetermined. Germline CDR1 is SGDLS and CDR2 is YYNGEE. The V gene lost 2 bases and the J gene lost 3 bases, with 11 bases spanning the gap. The CDR3 has 15 residues. The CDR3 region is CASSVSGSSNEKLFF. The CDR3 DNA reads TGTGCCAGCAGCGTTTCCGGTTCGTCTAATGAAAAACTGTTTTTT.

The chain links TRBV5-1 to TRBJ2-2, with a weak D call TRBD2 (7 bases). The germline V gene has CDR1 SGHRS and CDR2 YFSETQ. The CDR3 totals 16 residues. Trimming shortened V by 0 bases and J by 8 bases, and 17 bases separated the two germline ends. CDR3 sequence (DNA): TGCGCCAGCAGCTTGGTCCGGGGGGCCCCCCAGGGGGAGCTGTTTTTT. Residues: CASSLVRGAPQGELFF.

The V and J genes are TRBV9 and TRBJ1-3; no firm D call. Trimming removed 6 bases at V and 3 bases at J, with 7 bases between. Germline lookup yields CDR1 SGDLS and CDR2 YYNGEE. CDR3 length: 12 amino acids. CDR3: CASTGNGNTIYF. The CDR3 DNA follows: TGTGCCAGCACCGGCAATGGAAACACCATATATTTT. Drawing the rest from reference TRBV9 and TRBJ1-3, the complete variable domain is DSGVTQTPKHLITATGQRVTLRCSPRSGDLSVYWYQQSLDQGLQFLIQYYNGEERAKGNILERFSAQQFPDLHSELNLSSLELGDSALYFCASTGNGNTIYFGEGSWLTVV.

This chain joins TRBV2 and TRBJ1-6, with TRBD1 identical over 7 bases. Unmatched junction bases numbered 10, after V lost 1 base and J lost 4 bases. The CDR3 is 18 residues long. Per the germline V gene, CDR1 is SNHLY and CDR2 is FYNNEI. CDR3 region: CASSEGVRGVDYNSPLHF. The CDR3 DNA sequence: TGTGCCAGCAGTGAAGGTGTCAGGGGGGTAGATTATAATTCACCCCTCCACTTT.

V is TRBV11-3 and J is TRBJ2-6, with TRBD2 as a possible D gene (5 bases). Germline CDR1 SGHNT, CDR2 YENEEA. Trimming stripped 5 bases from V and 1 base from J, with 9 bases between. This CDR3 is 15 amino acids long. The CDR3 coding sequence is TGTGCCAGCAGCGCCCGGGAATCTGGGGCCAACGTCCTGACTTTC. Residues: CASSARESGANVLTF.

The chain recombines TRBV5-1 with TRBJ2-7; possible D gene TRBD1, 5 bases. The V gene lost 5 bases and the J gene lost 4 bases, with 10 bases spanning the gap. The V gene's germline CDR1 is SGHRS and CDR2 YFSETQ. This CDR3 contains 12 residues. The DNA for the CDR3 is TGCGCCAGCAGACAGGACGGTTACGAGCAGTACTTC. This encodes CASRQDGYEQYF.

The rearrangement joins TRBV11-1 to TRBJ2-7, with TRBD2 matching over 7 bases. The ends lost 6 bases at V and 4 bases at J; junction bases unmatched: 6. Germline-derived CDR1 and CDR2 are SGHAT and FQDESV (reference sequence). CDR3 length: 13 amino acids. The DNA of the CDR3 is TGTGCCAGCAGACCGGGACTAAGGTACGAGCAGTACTTC. Protein product: CASRPGLRYEQYF.

The chain uses TRBV27 and TRBJ2-2; 11 positions agree with TRBD2. Germline-derived CDR1 and CDR2 are MNHEY and SMNVEV (reference sequence). Trimming at V came to 7 bases and at J to 5 bases, leaving 6 bases not matched to a gene. The CDR3 totals 15 residues. The CDR3 protein is CASKLAGGATGELFF. The CDR3 DNA reads as TGTGCCAGCAAGCTAGCGGGAGGAGCAACCGGGGAGCTGTTTTTT.

The chain links TRBV6-5 to TRBJ2-7; unclear D gene. The V gene's germline CDR1 is MNHEY and CDR2 SVGAGI. The V end lost 5 bases, the J end lost 5 bases, and 16 bases lay between the germline ends. CDR3 length: 14 amino acids. The DNA of the CDR3 is TGTGCCAGCAGTGAACACCCACCGCCTAACGAGCAGTACTTC. Protein sequence: CASSEHPPPNEQYF.

This chain uses TRBV30 with TRBJ1-1, with TRBD1 as a possible D gene (5 bases). V dropped 4 bases and J dropped 7 bases, with 13 bases sitting between them. The CDR3 runs to 12 residues. CDR1 is GTSNPN and CDR2 is SVGIG in the germline V gene (reference sequence). Here the CDR3 reads CAWKGDLNEAFF. For the CDR3, the DNA is TGTGCCTGGAAAGGGGACCTTAATGAAGCTTTCTTT.

This chain joins TRBV5-1 and TRBJ2-2; 12 bases match TRBD2. The CDR3 has 18 residues. V lost 0 bases to trimming and J lost 6 bases; unmatched junction nucleotides: 9. CDR1 and CDR2 (germline): SGHRS, YFSETQ. CDR3 in DNA: TGCGCCAGCAGCTTGGCCCGGACTAGCGGGGATCGTGCCGGGGAGCTGTTTTTT. Translated, it gives CASSLARTSGDRAGELFF.